Listed here are 25 T cell receptor beta chains from one sample, sequenced in a study of shared clonotypes between healthy human individuals. Positive CCR7 selection of CD45RO-negative cells yielded the naive CD8 cells, and terminally differentiated effector memory CD45RA+ cells were excluded. Generated by immunoSEQ multiplex PCR, the TCRdb table keeps only in-frame clones and is missing some. The profile shows some 2.1 million clones, around 93% of them singletons. The sequenced sample was naive CD8+ T cells from PBMCs. The receptors were gathered from a man aged 18-30 years in good health. Some clones in this sample may be carry-over from other donors' samples.

The table lists this clone with a count of one. The V gene is TRBV15, the J gene TRBJ2-7; D may be TRBD1 (6 bases). The CDR3 sequence is 18 residues long. The germline V gene has CDR1 LNHNV and CDR2 YYDKDF (reference sequence). V dropped 0 bases and J dropped 5 bases, with 23 bases sitting between them. The CDR3: CATSRDLGVQGLVHEQYF. The DNA of the CDR3 is TGTGCCACCAGCAGAGATCTGGGGGTACAGGGCCTTGTGCACGAGCAGTACTTC.

This sequence joins TRBV4-2 and TRBJ2-1, with no clear D. The CDR3 is made up of 17 amino acids. Trimming shortened V by 1 base and J by 0 bases, and 13 bases separated the two germline ends. Per germline, CDR1 LGHNA and CDR2 YNFKEQ. The CDR3 nucleotides read TGTGCCAGCAGCCAAGGGTTTGCAGGAAACTCCTACAATGAGCAGTTCTTC. Its protein is CASSQGFAGNSYNEQFF.

J is TRBJ2-1 and V is TRBV5-5; D gene uncertain. Trimming took off 1 base at V and 8 bases at J, with 4 bases between the two ends. This CDR3 comprises 11 residues. Germline CDR1 reads SGHKS; CDR2 reads YYEKEE (reference sequence). In DNA form, the CDR3 reads TGTGCCAGCAGCTTGCTCTATGAGCAGTTCTTC. This translates into CASSLLYEQFF. Full variable domain (rest looked up from reference TRBV5-5 and TRBJ2-1): DAGVTQSPTHLIKTRGQQVTLRCSPISGHKSVSWYQQVLGQGPQFIFQYYEKEERGRGNFPDRFSARQFPNYSSELNVNALLLGDSALYLCASSLLYEQFFGPGTRLTVL.

This clone came up a few times. At the DNA level, this CDR3 is encoded by other sequences in the same sample as well. V gene TRBV30 combines with J gene TRBJ1-1, with 9 bases lining up with TRBD1. This CDR3 is 11 amino acids long. The trim removed 5 bases at V and 5 bases at J, leaving 0 bases unmatched. In germline, CDR1 is GTSNPN, CDR2 SVGIG (reference sequence). The CDR3 region is CAWDRGTEAFF. The CDR3, as DNA: TGTGCCTGGGACAGGGGGACTGAAGCTTTCTTT.

This clone was found once. The rearrangement uses TRBV4-1 and TRBJ1-3, with D uncertain. This CDR3 region has 14 residues. V lost 0 bases, J lost 8 bases, and 11 bases lay in between. The germline V gene has CDR1 MGHRA and CDR2 YSYEKL. The CDR3, as DNA: TGCGCCAGCAGCCAAGAGGTGGATCTAGACACCATATATTTT. Protein: CASSQEVDLDTIYF.

This chain links TRBV27 with TRBJ2-5, with a tentative D call TRBD1 (6 bases). Trimming shortened V by 7 bases and J by 5 bases, and 14 bases separated the two germline ends. There are 13 residues in the CDR3. The germline V gene encodes CDR1 MNHEY and CDR2 SMNVEV (reference sequence). CDR3 in DNA: TGTGCCAGCATGATGGGGGCGGGTGAGACCCAGTACTTC. The encoded protein is CASMMGAGETQYF.

The rearrangement joins TRBV10-3 to TRBJ2-7, with D perhaps matching TRBD1 (6 bases). This CDR3 has 14 amino acids. The V and J ends lost 2 bases and 4 bases respectively, with 12 bases between them. Germline CDR1 ENHRY, CDR2 SYGVKD. CDR3 residues: CAISETGKAYEQYF. The CDR3 DNA reads as TGTGCCATCAGTGAGACAGGGAAAGCGTACGAGCAGTACTTC.

This clone has only one observation. The chain is built from TRBV18 and TRBJ2-7, with D maybe TRBD1 (5 bases). The V gene lost 3 bases and the J gene lost 4 bases, with 13 bases spanning the gap. CDR1 is KGHSH, CDR2 LQKENI, per germline. The CDR3 has 14 amino acids. The CDR3 sequence is CASSPPTAPYEQYF. DNA of the CDR3: TGTGCCAGCTCACCCCCGACAGCGCCGTACGAGCAGTACTTC.

V and J are TRBV18 and TRBJ1-4, with 8 bases lining up with TRBD1. V lost 3 bases and J lost 3; bases outside the gene matches: 9. This CDR3 spans 17 amino acids. In germline, CDR1 is KGHSH, CDR2 LQKENI. The CDR3 nucleotides read TGTGCCAGCTCACCTTCGCACCAGGGGGCGGCTAATGAAAAACTGTTTTTT. This translates into CASSPSHQGAANEKLFF.

Regarding this clone: The identical CDR3 is also encoded by other nucleotide sequences in the sample. The chain is built from TRBV19 and TRBJ1-1; D may be TRBD1 (6 bases). The CDR3 contains 14 residues. In germline, CDR1 is LNHDA, CDR2 SQIVND (reference sequence). With 5 bases removed from V and 0 bases from J, the gap between germline ends came to 10 bases. The CDR3: CASSVGQLNTEAFF. CDR3 bases: TGTGCCAGTAGTGTGGGACAATTGAACACTGAAGCTTTCTTT.

The chain couples TRBV27 to TRBJ1-4; D is uncertain. The CDR3 is 14 residues long. Per germline, CDR1 MNHEY and CDR2 SMNVEV (reference sequence). V was shortened by 3 bases and J by 2 bases, with 7 bases between the two germline ends. This chain's CDR3 is CASSLGKTNEKLFF. The CDR3 nucleotides read TGTGCCAGCAGTTTGGGGAAGACTAATGAAAAACTGTTTTTT.

The chain uses TRBV10-3 and TRBJ2-7, with 7 bases lining up with TRBD1. Germline lookup yields CDR1 ENHRY and CDR2 SYGVKD. The CDR3 runs to 13 residues. V lost 6 bases to trimming and J lost 3 bases; unmatched junction nucleotides: 5. The CDR3 nucleotides read TGTGCCATCAGAATAGGGACAGACTACGAGCAGTACTTC. Translation: CAIRIGTDYEQYF.

CDR3 nucleotides: TGTGCCAGCAGCTTAGAACGGCTAGCGGTGAACAATGAGCAGTTCTTC. Translation: CASSLERLAVNNEQFF. The chain couples TRBV11-1 to TRBJ2-1; 7 bases align to TRBD2. Trimming cost V 1 base and J 5 bases; bases outside gene matches: 8. The CDR3 is 16 amino acids. Germline lookup yields CDR1 SGHAT and CDR2 FQDESV (reference sequence).

The chain links TRBV6-6 to TRBJ2-5; 7 bases agree with TRBD1. V lost 6 bases, J lost 2 bases, and 3 bases stayed unmatched. The CDR3 length is 13 residues. The germline gives CDR1 MNHNY, CDR2 SVGAGI (reference sequence). CDR3 protein: CASRGRGQETQYF. In DNA form, the CDR3 reads TGTGCCAGCAGGGGCAGGGGGCAAGAGACCCAGTACTTC.

The V and J genes are TRBV11-2 and TRBJ2-1, with 7 bases lining up with TRBD1. Germline assignment: CDR1 SGHAT and CDR2 FQNNGV. CDR3 length: 12 residues. V lost 11 bases, J lost 6 bases, and 7 bases stayed unmatched. The CDR3 nucleotides are TGTGCCGGTACAGGGGATAGCAATGAGCAGTTCTTC. The encoded protein is CAGTGDSNEQFF.

This clone was seen once. This chain connects TRBV6-5 to TRBJ2-7; TRBD1 matches at 11 bases. The junction had 5 bases not matched to a gene; V was cut back by 0 bases and J by 4 bases. CDR3 length: 16 amino acids. Germline values: CDR1 MNHEY, CDR2 SVGAGI. CDR3 amino acids: CASSYSKRDRGYEQYF. In DNA form, the CDR3 reads TGTGCCAGCAGTTACTCGAAAAGGGACAGGGGGTACGAGCAGTACTTC.

The chain carries TRBV9 and TRBJ2-7; the match to TRBD2 covers 14 bases. V trimming: 4 bases; J trimming: 5 bases; junction bases outside the gene matches: 2. From germline, CDR1 is SGDLS and CDR2 YYNGEE. The CDR3 is 14 amino acids. CDR3 coding DNA: TGTGCCAGCAGCTCGGGACTAGCGGGAGACGAGCAGTACTTC. This sequence encodes CASSSGLAGDEQYF. Based on the CDR3 plus reference TRBV9 and TRBJ2-7, the full variable domain is DSGVTQTPKHLITATGQRVTLRCSPRSGDLSVYWYQQSLDQGLQFLIQYYNGEERAKGNILERFSAQQFPDLHSELNLSSLELGDSALYFCASSSGLAGDEQYFGPGTRLTVT.

The chain combines TRBV2 with TRBJ2-1; 11 nucleotides match TRBD2. Losses at the gene ends were 8 bases for V and 8 bases for J; bases not matched to a gene: 8. The CDR3 is 14 amino acids. Germline V gives CDR1 SNHLY, CDR2 FYNNEI. The chain's CDR3 is CASGTSGSLDEQFF. In DNA, the CDR3 is TGTGCCAGCGGTACTAGCGGGAGTCTGGATGAGCAGTTCTTC.

The V call is TRBV11-3, the J call TRBJ2-2; the match to TRBD1 covers 9 bases. V shed 8 bases, J shed 7 bases, and the junction held 11 bases outside the gene matches. The CDR3 is made up of 15 amino acids. Germline-derived CDR1 and CDR2 are SGHNT and YENEEA. The CDR3 coding sequence is TGTGCCAGCTCACCCCACAGGGGGCCCATCGGGGAGCTGTTTTTT. Protein sequence: CASSPHRGPIGELFF.

This clone was counted once. The chain uses TRBV13 and TRBJ2-2; 7 bases are a match to TRBD2. This CDR3 is 17 amino acids long. Germline lookup yields CDR1 PRHDT and CDR2 FYEKMQ (reference sequence). V was pared by 4 bases and J by 6 bases, with 14 bases of the junction left unmatched. Here the CDR3 DNA reads TGTGCCAGCAGCTCCAGAGGGGCGGGAGTGAATCCCGGGGAGCTGTTTTTT. Protein: CASSSRGAGVNPGELFF.

This chain links TRBV4-1 with TRBJ1-1; possible D gene TRBD1, 6 bases. Germline CDR1 MGHRA, CDR2 YSYEKL. This CDR3 has 16 amino acids. V was shortened by 4 bases and J by 1 base, with 16 bases between the two germline ends. The CDR3 protein is CASSPRPGQSNTEAFF. Written as DNA, the CDR3 is TGCGCCAGCAGCCCACGCCCTGGACAGTCGAACACTGAAGCTTTCTTT.

This clone occurred once. The genes are TRBV19 and TRBJ1-2; no definite D call. The CDR3 totals 14 residues. Germline CDR1 LNHDA, CDR2 SQIVND (reference sequence). V was cut by 3 bases and J by 6 bases, with 14 bases left in between. The CDR3 bases are TGTGCCAGTAGTATTGGGGATGGAACCCATGGCTACACCTTC. Translation gives CASSIGDGTHGYTF.

This chain links TRBV10-3 with TRBJ2-7; D gene uncertain. In germline, CDR1 is ENHRY, CDR2 SYGVKD. Trimming removed 10 bases from V and 6 bases from J, with 22 bases in between. This CDR3 has 14 residues. The CDR3 bases are TGTGCCACCGAGGATCCCTCGGATCTCTCCGAGCAGTACTTC. Its protein product is CATEDPSDLSEQYF.

The chain employs TRBV15 and TRBJ2-1, with TRBD2 matching 12 bases. CDR1 LNHNV and CDR2 YYDKDF come from the germline V gene (reference sequence). The V segment lost 0 bases and the J segment 7 bases; nucleotides outside the gene matches: 7. CDR3 length: 17 amino acids. This CDR3 reads CATSRERTSGILNEQFF. The CDR3 nucleotides read TGTGCCACCAGCAGAGAGAGGACTAGCGGGATTCTGAATGAGCAGTTCTTC.

This chain links TRBV19 with TRBJ1-1; no clear D. CDR3 length equals 13 residues. Between the trimmed V and J ends, which lost 5 bases and 5 bases, there was a span of 12 bases. Germline V gene lookup returns CDR1 LNHDA and CDR2 SQIVND (reference sequence). The CDR3, as DNA: TGTGCCAGTAGTTACGGAAGTGGGACTGAAGCTTTCTTT. This translates into CASSYGSGTEAFF.